What follows is one TCR beta chain and its context. CDR3 size: 17 residues. J gave up 5 bases and V 0 bases, and 7 bases lay outside the gene matches. Germline V gene lookup returns CDR1 LNHNV and CDR2 YYDKDF (reference sequence). Study processing details: Using reference gene primer amplification, nucleated cell counts were estimated. TCRdb's copy holds only in-frame clones and misses some; the assay was immunoSEQ multiplex PCR. V, J and clone size were drawn from that table, and D and trimming were deduced from the DNA. The data hold more than 85,000 clones, with about 79% observed a single time. The entry originates in a study of blood T cell repertoires in COVID-19. At the level of the study: The United States, Italy and Spain were the sources of the acute and convalescent COVID-19 samples.

This sequence joins TRBV15 and TRBJ2-2; the match to TRBD1 covers 9 bases. The sequenced sample was peripheral blood. The sequence came from a woman aged 80 or older with active or convalescent COVID-19. CDR3 nucleotides: TGTGCCACCAGCAGAGACACCGGGACAGGGAAGACCGGGGAGCTGTTTTTT. This translates into CATSRDTGTGKTGELFF.